This record concerns one TCR beta chain sequence. Participants' own reports of clinical history determined their cohort assignment. Donors of Cohort 3 who recovered were those that had two negative PCRs, clearance, or symptom resolution. The data were obtained in a study of blood T cell repertoires in COVID-19. Some clones are missing from TCRdb's copy, which holds only in-frame ones; the method was immunoSEQ multiplex PCR. The sample lists about 340,000 clones; 92% were seen once. J gave up 8 bases and V 5 bases, and 8 bases lay outside the gene matches. There are 14 residues in the CDR3. The germline V gene has CDR1 MDHEN and CDR2 SYDVKM.

The TCR comes from a woman between 25 and 40 years old who had recovered from COVID-19. The chain couples TRBV28 to TRBJ2-7, with 11 bases fitting TRBD1. The sequencing sample was made of PBMCs or T cells enriched from blood (not recorded which). This CDR3 is CASSLGTGGRKQYF. In DNA form, the CDR3 reads TGTGCCAGCAGTCTAGGGACAGGGGGTAGGAAGCAGTACTTC. The full variable domain, in which reference TRBV28 and TRBJ2-7 provide the parts outside the CDR3, is DVKVTQSSRYLVKRTGEKVFLECVQDMDHENMFWYRQDPGLGLRLIYFSYDVKMKEKGDIPEGYSVSREKKERFSLILESASTNQTSMYLCASSLGTGGRKQYFGPGTRLTVT.